This T cell receptor (beta chain) is drawn from a study of blood T cell repertoires in COVID-19. Study overall: The samples span acute and convalescent COVID-19 from the United States, Italy and Spain. The cDNA or gDNA used as material had been derived from T cells, B-cell-depleted T cells, or PBMCs.

Trimming pared 4 bases from V and 5 bases from J, leaving 7 bases between. Germline V gene lookup returns CDR1 SGHKS and CDR2 YYEKEE (reference sequence). The CDR3 extends over 11 amino acids. In its sample, this clone is medium-sized. The repertoire was sequenced with immunoSEQ multiplex PCR; TCRdb's copy has only in-frame clones and lacks some. The repertoire has approximately 44,000 clones, around 90% of them found once; the top ten carry 4.3%. This receptor was identified in a man aged 55-75 years with acute or convalescent COVID-19. The V and J genes are TRBV5-5 and TRBJ2-7, with no clear D. The sequenced sample was peripheral blood. In DNA, the CDR3 is TGTGCCAGCAGCGTGTCCAACGAGCAGTACTTC. Translating it yields CASSVSNEQYF.